This section outlines one T cell receptor beta chain sequence together with its context. Its antigen is not yet known. No quality values exist for individual bases; no much larger clone is one base distant. This sample is part of a study of blood T cell repertoires in COVID-19 (dated by TCRdb to the early 2020s). As for the study more broadly: Samples covering the acute and convalescent phases of COVID-19 were provided by collaborators in the United States, Italy and Spain. The prospective study material was composed of cDNA or gDNA derived from T cells, B-cell-depleted T cells, or PBMCs. The dataset comprised deeply sampled blood TCRbeta repertoires from subjects exposed to, actively infected with, or recovered from COVID-19. The repertoires were released in a freely available public database meant as a resource for research on the immune response to SARS-CoV-2. Samples were obtained from the ongoing ImmuneRACE study (first 160 participants) and from 1,254 subjects provided by 6 global collaborators. The sample metadata nearly always contained a de-identified subject ID, COVID-19 status, age in years and sex. Where HLA class I and class II types were available, the types were taken from metadata supplied by the sample provider, not from assay-based typing. General conclusions and limits of the study: The quantity of clinical and demographic metadata differed by source and by participant and was supplied without curation.

Enrolling through a virtual design, the prospective study's participants ranged in age from about 18 to 100 years and lived across about two dozen United States geographic areas. In the prospective study, cohorts were assigned on the basis of participant-reported clinical history obtained from a screening survey and a study questionnaire. Exposed participants were defined as having been in contact with someone with a PCR-confirmed or clinician-diagnosed COVID-19 case within 2 weeks of study entry. In the prospective study, whole blood, serum and a nasopharyngeal or oropharyngeal swab were collected from each participant by mobile phlebotomists. Participants in the prospective study had the option to provide additional blood draws and questionnaires over a 2-month period. Blood samples from the prospective study were shipped frozen or at room temperature prior to DNA extraction. TCRbeta CDR3 regions were amplified from genomic DNA by means of the immunoSEQ Assay, a bias-controlled multiplex PCR. The study's processing was this. Within the assay, amplification of reference gene primers was used to estimate how many nucleated cells each sample contained. Sequence reads were collapsed and filtered to measure the absolute abundance of every unique TCRbeta CDR3 rearrangement. For each sample, productive Simpson clonality was calculated by taking the square root of Simpson's diversity index across productive rearrangements. TCRdb took over this immuneACCESS table, retaining in-frame rearrangements with V and J assigned. Such tables are incomplete; in checked studies, under half of the missing clones stem from an unresolved V gene, and the remainder is unexplained. V, J and clone size are those of that table, while D and trimming were read from the DNA. For this sample there are about 140,000 clones; approximately 80% appear just once. The ten most abundant clones make up 1.5% to 2% of the sample.

Trimming takes 6 bases off V and 9 bases off J; junction bases not matched to a gene: 11. The germline V gene specifies MDHEN as CDR1 and SYDVKM as CDR2. The CDR3 spans 15 residues, from the cysteine through the phenylalanine. Kept here is only the CDR3 DNA, which spans 45 bases and is read in frame from base 1. Material for sequencing was PBMCs or T cells enriched from blood (not recorded which). This sequence was found in a woman between 18 and 29 years old who had been exposed to COVID-19. The rearranged segments are TRBV28 and TRBJ2-1, and 10 junctional nucleotides match TRBD2. The nucleotide sequence is TGTGCCAGCAGATACTCAGCGGGAGGGGTCGGTGAGCAGTTCTTC. Its amino acids are CASRYSAGGVGEQFF.